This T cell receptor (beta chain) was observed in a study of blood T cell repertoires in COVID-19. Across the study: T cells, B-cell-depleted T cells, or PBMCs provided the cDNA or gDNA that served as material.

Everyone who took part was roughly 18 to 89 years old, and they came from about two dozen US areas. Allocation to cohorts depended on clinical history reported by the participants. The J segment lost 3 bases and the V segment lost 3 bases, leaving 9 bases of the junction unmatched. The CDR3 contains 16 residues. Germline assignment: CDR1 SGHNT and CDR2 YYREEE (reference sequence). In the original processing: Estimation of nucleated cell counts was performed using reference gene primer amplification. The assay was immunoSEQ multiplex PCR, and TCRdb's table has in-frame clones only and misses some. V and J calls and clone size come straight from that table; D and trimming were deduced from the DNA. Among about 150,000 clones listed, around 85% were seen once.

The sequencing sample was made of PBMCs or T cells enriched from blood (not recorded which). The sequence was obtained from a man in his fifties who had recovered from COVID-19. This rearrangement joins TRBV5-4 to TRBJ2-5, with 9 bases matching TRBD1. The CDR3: CASSSGTGTAKETQYF. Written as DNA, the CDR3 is TGTGCCAGCAGCTCGGGGACAGGGACGGCTAAAGAGACCCAGTACTTC.